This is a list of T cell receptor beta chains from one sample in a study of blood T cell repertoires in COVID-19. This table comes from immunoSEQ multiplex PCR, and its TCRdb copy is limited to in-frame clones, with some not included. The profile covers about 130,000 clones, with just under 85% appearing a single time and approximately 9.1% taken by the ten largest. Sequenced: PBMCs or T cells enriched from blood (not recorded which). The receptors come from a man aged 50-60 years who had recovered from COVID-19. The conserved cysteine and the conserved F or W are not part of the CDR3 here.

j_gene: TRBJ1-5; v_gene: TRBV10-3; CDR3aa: AIRPGDNQPQH
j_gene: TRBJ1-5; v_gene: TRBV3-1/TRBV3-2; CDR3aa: ASSQRQGSQPQH
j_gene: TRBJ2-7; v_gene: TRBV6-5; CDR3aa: ASTPRSHAYEQY
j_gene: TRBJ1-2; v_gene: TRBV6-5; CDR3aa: ASSYSQGSYT
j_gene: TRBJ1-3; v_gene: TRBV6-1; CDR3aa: ASSEALQGVSGNTIY
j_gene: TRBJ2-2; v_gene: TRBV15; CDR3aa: ATSREGSWLETGELF
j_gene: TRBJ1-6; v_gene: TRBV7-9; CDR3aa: ASSLREGTLH
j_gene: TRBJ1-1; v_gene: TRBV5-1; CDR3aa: ASSLVGREAF
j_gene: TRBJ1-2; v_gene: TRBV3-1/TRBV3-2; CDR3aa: ASSQVGQGLYGYT
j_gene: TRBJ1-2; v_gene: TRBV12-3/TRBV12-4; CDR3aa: ASSPTGGGGYT
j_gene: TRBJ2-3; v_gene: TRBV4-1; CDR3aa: ASSPPATGDTQY
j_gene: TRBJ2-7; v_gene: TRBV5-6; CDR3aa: ASGGQTYEQY
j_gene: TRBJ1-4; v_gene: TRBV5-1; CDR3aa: ASRRTGGRGTNEKLF
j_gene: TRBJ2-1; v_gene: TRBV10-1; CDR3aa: ASQGARADEQF
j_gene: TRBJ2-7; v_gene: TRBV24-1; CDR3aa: ATSDLVQGAYEQY
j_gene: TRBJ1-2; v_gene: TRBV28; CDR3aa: ASRDTSYENGYT
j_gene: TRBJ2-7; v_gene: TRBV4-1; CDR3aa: ASSQERQASYEQY
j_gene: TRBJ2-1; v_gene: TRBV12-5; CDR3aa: ASGSIPVGGDSEQF
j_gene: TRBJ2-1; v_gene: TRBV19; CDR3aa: ASSIDPKSGFQF
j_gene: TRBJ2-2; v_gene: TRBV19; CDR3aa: ASPYAGTGVAISTGELF
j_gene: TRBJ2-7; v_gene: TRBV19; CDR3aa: ASRNTGGEFSGEQY
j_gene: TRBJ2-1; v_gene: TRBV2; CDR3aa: ASTRGRTYNEQF
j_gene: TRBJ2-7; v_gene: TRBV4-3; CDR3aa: ASSQRQGWYEQY